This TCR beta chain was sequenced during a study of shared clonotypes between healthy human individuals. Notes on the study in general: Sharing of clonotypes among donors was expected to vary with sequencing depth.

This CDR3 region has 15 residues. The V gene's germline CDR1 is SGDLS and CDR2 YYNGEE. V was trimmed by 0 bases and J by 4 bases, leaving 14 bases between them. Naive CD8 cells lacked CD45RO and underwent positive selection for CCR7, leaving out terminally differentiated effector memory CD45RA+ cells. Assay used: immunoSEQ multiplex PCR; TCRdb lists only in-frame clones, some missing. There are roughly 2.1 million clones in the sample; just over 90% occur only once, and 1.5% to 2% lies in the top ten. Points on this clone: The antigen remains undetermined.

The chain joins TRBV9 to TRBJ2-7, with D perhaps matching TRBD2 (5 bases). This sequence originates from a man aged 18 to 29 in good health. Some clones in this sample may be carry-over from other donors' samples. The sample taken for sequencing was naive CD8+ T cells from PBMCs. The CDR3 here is CASSVDPRASYEQYF. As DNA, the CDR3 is TGTGCCAGCAGCGTAGATCCGCGGGCCAGTTACGAGCAGTACTTC.